The clone carrying this T cell receptor beta chain was counted ten times or more. Its antigen remains unidentified. The data are from a study of T cells in Graves' hyperthyroidism and ophthalmopathy. TCR beta CDR3 regions were amplified from RNA. The HTBI primer set was used in a first-round RT-PCR of the TCR CDR3. TCRdb re-called the multiplex PCR reads with MiXCR, one entry per CDR3 protein. This sample has approximately 420,000 distinct CDR3 sequences, with approximately 15% found just once. Study findings and constraints: A model using 13 V-J features told ophthalmopathy apart from stable hyperthyroidism.

Aged 18 to 65, the patients had hyperthyroidism that was newly diagnosed and had lasted under 2 months. Patients were excluded for uncontrolled infection, other autoimmune disease, pregnancy or lactation. The sample consisted of blood. This clonotype was sampled from a woman under 30 with Graves' hyperthyroidism.

The CDR3 spells CASIATGTHNEQFF. The CDR3 coding sequence is TGTGCCAGCATCGCTACCGGGACTCACAATGAGCAGTTCTTC. The V call is TRBV28, the J call TRBJ2-1, with D possibly TRBD2 on 6 matching bases. CDR3 length: 14 amino acids. CDR1 is MDHEN, CDR2 SYDVKM, per germline. V was trimmed by 7 bases and J by 5 bases, leaving 15 bases between them.